What follows are 5 T cell receptor beta chains derived from one specimen sequenced in a study of shared clonotypes between healthy human individuals. Libraries were prepared by immunoSEQ multiplex PCR; TCRdb keeps only in-frame clonotypes and omits some of them. Of 2.3 million or so clones in the sample, approximately 95% were seen once. The sequencing input was naive CD4+ T cells from PBMCs. This sample's subset: CD45RA+ positively selected. These receptor sequences come from a man aged 18 to 30 in good health. Some clones in this sample may be carry-over from other donors' samples.

The chain has TRBV5-4 and TRBJ2-7, with 8 bases that match TRBD2. This CDR3 is built from 16 residues. CDR1 and CDR2 from the germline V gene are SGHNT and YYREEE (reference sequence). With V trimmed by 4 bases and J by 1 base, 10 bases remained unmatched. CDR3 protein: CASSGGGSGMSYEQYF. The CDR3 region has the DNA TGTGCCAGCAGCGGGGGCGGTAGCGGGATGTCCTACGAGCAGTACTTC.

This rearrangement joins TRBV25-1 to TRBJ1-5; D is unresolved. Trimming cost V 3 bases and J 0 bases, with 9 bases left between them. In germline, CDR1 is MGHDK, CDR2 SYGVNS. There are 15 residues in the CDR3. The DNA for the CDR3 is TGTGCCAGCAGTGACTCACACTATAGCAATCAGCCCCAGCATTTT. This encodes CASSDSHYSNQPQHF.

This rearrangement joins TRBV2 to TRBJ1-6; D unresolved. CDR1 and CDR2 (germline): SNHLY, FYNNEI. The length of the CDR3 is 15 residues. V was pared by 4 bases and J by 2 bases, with 9 bases between. Here the CDR3 DNA reads TGTGCCAGCAGTGCAACAGATCCCTATAATTCACCCCTCCACTTT. As protein: CASSATDPYNSPLHF.

The chain joins TRBV9 to TRBJ2-2; possible D gene TRBD2, 6 bases. This CDR3 has 18 residues. The V gene's germline CDR1 is SGDLS and CDR2 YYNGEE. V was shortened by 7 bases and J by 0 bases, with 22 bases between the two germline ends. DNA for the CDR3: TGTGCCAGCGGGTCAGGACCGTACGGAGGGACGAACACCGGGGAGCTGTTTTTT. Translation gives CASGSGPYGGTNTGELFF.

The sample holds one count of this clone. This chain links TRBV27 with TRBJ2-7, with a tentative D call TRBD1 (6 bases). Trimming left V 2 bases short and J 4 bases short, with 12 bases between. This CDR3 region has 14 residues. Germline-derived CDR1 and CDR2 are MNHEY and SMNVEV (reference sequence). The chain's CDR3 is CASSLIQGRYEQYF. DNA for the CDR3: TGTGCCAGCAGTTTAATACAGGGTCGTTACGAGCAGTACTTC.